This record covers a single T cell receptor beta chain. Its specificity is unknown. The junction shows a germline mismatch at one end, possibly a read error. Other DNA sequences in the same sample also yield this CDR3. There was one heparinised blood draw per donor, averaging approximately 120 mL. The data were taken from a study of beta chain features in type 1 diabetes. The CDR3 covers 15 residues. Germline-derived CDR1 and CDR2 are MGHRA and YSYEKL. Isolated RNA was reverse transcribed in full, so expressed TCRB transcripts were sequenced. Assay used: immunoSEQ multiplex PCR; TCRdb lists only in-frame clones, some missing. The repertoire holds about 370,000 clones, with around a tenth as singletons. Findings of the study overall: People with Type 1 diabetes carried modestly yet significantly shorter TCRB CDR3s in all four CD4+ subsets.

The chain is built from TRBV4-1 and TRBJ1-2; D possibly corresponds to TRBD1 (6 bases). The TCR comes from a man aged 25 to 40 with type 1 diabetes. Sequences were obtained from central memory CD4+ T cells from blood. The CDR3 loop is CASSQGTSYNYGYTF. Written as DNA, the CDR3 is TGTGCCAGCAGCCAAGGGACATCCTATAACTATGGCTACACCTTC.